A single sample gave rise to the 16 T cell receptor beta chains below, sequenced in a study of cytomegalovirus exposure and HLA in healthy donors. In the PCR, 60 Vbeta and 13 Jbeta primers were used. Measured with immunoSEQ multiplex PCR; TCRdb has only the in-frame clones, and not every one. The sample has about 95,000 clones, 75% to 85% seen once. The sequenced material came from PBMCs. These receptors came from a man between 25 and 39 years old in good health and CMV-seropositive.

The V call is TRBV5-1, the J call TRBJ1-3, with D possibly being TRBD1 (6 bases). The length of the CDR3 is 14 residues. Germline CDR1 reads SGHRS; CDR2 reads YFSETQ. The ends were cut back, 6 bases at V and 6 bases at J, with 16 bases in the middle. The CDR3 region has the DNA TGCGCCAGCACCCCTTTGGGGGCAGAAAACACCATATATTTT. It specifies CASTPLGAENTIYF.

CDR3 amino acids: CASSLLYEQYF. The CDR3 region has the DNA TGTGCCAGCAGTTTATTATACGAGCAGTACTTC. The chain has TRBV28 and TRBJ2-5; D unclear. The DNA end favors TRBJ2-7, so the J call may be wrong. The CDR3 contains 11 residues. Germline lookup yields CDR1 MDHEN and CDR2 SYDVKM.

The V call is TRBV5-1, the J call TRBJ2-3, with D tentatively TRBD2 (6 bases). The germline V gene encodes CDR1 SGHRS and CDR2 YFSETQ. Trimming stripped 3 bases from V and 2 bases from J, with 13 bases between. This CDR3 has 15 amino acids. CDR3 in amino acids: CASSSVAGPTDTQYF. The CDR3 region has the DNA TGCGCCAGCAGCTCGGTGGCGGGGCCCACAGATACGCAGTATTTT. Full variable domain (missing parts from reference TRBV5-1 and TRBJ2-3): KAGVTQTPRYLIKTRGQQVTLSCSPISGHRSVSWYQQTPGQGLQFLFEYFSETQRNKGNFPGRFSGRQFSNSRSEMNVSTLELGDSALYLCASSSVAGPTDTQYFGPGTRLTVL.

V gene TRBV19 combines with J gene TRBJ2-5, with TRBD2 identical over 14 bases. The end of the DNA fits TRBJ2-7 better, so the J call may be wrong. From germline, CDR1 is LNHDA and CDR2 SQIVND (reference sequence). The CDR3 is 15 residues long. The CDR3 reads CASSIGLAGGSEQYF. As DNA, the CDR3 is TGTGCCAGTAGCATTGGACTAGCGGGAGGATCCGAGCAGTACTTC.

The chain links TRBV5-1 to TRBJ2-3, with 9 bases fitting TRBD1. V lost 4 bases, J lost 2 bases, and 8 bases stayed unmatched. The germline V gene has CDR1 SGHRS and CDR2 YFSETQ. This CDR3 comprises 16 residues. CDR3 residues: CASSATGGPPTDTQYF. The CDR3 DNA sequence: TGCGCCAGCAGCGCGACAGGGGGTCCTCCCACAGATACGCAGTATTTT.

V and J are TRBV9 and TRBJ2-7; a possible D gene is TRBD2 (6 bases). Germline CDR1 and CDR2: SGDLS and YYNGEE. CDR3 length: 17 residues. V shed 3 bases and J shed 2 bases, with 21 bases lying between them. In DNA, the CDR3 is TGTGCCAGCAGCGGAGCCGGGGGTGGATCGTGGGCCTACGAGCAGTACTTC. The encoded protein is CASSGAGGGSWAYEQYF.

This clone has just one count. Compared with germline, one end of the junction differs, possibly owing to a read error. The chain links TRBV18 to TRBJ2-7, with a weak D call TRBD1 (6 bases). Germline CDR1 is KGHSH and CDR2 is LQKENI. The CDR3 has 11 amino acids. The CDR3 is CASSSTGLTAF. In nucleotides, the CDR3 is TGTGCCAGCTCAAGTACAGGGCTTACCGCGTTC.

The V gene is TRBV11-2, the J gene TRBJ1-3, with TRBD1 as a possible D gene (6 bases). CDR3 size: 15 residues. Trimming took off 5 bases at V and 0 bases at J, with 11 bases between the two ends. In germline, CDR1 is SGHAT, CDR2 FQNNGV. In nucleotides, the CDR3 is TGTGCCAGCAGCCCAGGGGAACACTCTGGAAACACCATATATTTT. Its translation is CASSPGEHSGNTIYF.

CDR3 in DNA: TGTGCCTGGGCGACTAGCGGGGTCCCCCGGCAGTACTTC. This gives the protein CAWATSGVPRQYF. The chain carries TRBV30 and TRBJ2-7, with 11 bases fitting TRBD2. This CDR3 region has 13 residues. CDR1 and CDR2 (germline): GTSNPN, SVGIG (reference sequence). V lost 5 bases to trimming and J lost 9 bases; unmatched junction nucleotides: 9. Full variable domain (missing parts from reference TRBV30 and TRBJ2-7): SQTIHQWPATLVQPVGSPLSLECTVEGTSNPNLYWYRQAAGRGLQLLFYSVGIGQISSEVPQNLSASRPQDRQFILSSKKLLLSDSGFYLCAWATSGVPRQYFGPGTRLTVT.

This clone appeared a few times. V and J are TRBV4-1 and TRBJ2-7; TRBD1 is a possible D gene (6 bases). Trimming shortened V by 0 bases and J by 4 bases, and 13 bases separated the two germline ends. Germline V gives CDR1 MGHRA, CDR2 YSYEKL. This CDR3 contains 15 residues. Here the CDR3 reads CASSQEQGPPYEQYF. The CDR3 DNA follows: TGCGCCAGCAGCCAAGAACAGGGTCCCCCTTACGAGCAGTACTTC.

This clone showed up just a few times. The rearrangement links TRBV27 to TRBJ2-1, with D hard to call. Trimming removed 3 bases at V and 4 bases at J, with 10 bases between. The CDR3 totals 14 residues. CDR1 and CDR2 from the germline V gene are MNHEY and SMNVEV (reference sequence). The CDR3 DNA is TGTGCCAGCAGTTTGAGGCTAAATTACAATGAGCAGTTCTTC. It translates to CASSLRLNYNEQFF.

This clone showed up just a few times. This chain joins TRBV6-1 and TRBJ2-4, with D unresolved. Looked up from germline, CDR1 is MNHNS and CDR2 is SASEGT. The germline V and J ends were trimmed by 2 bases and 0 bases, with 8 bases remaining between them. The CDR3 has 15 residues. The chain's CDR3 is CASSETGPAKNIQYF. CDR3 nucleotide sequence: TGTGCCAGCAGTGAAACGGGTCCAGCCAAAAACATTCAGTACTTC.

This sequence joins TRBV7-9 and TRBJ2-1; TRBD2 matches at 13 bases. V lost 3 bases, J lost 5 bases, and 7 bases stayed unmatched. There are 17 residues in the CDR3. Per germline, CDR1 SEHNR and CDR2 FQNEAQ (reference sequence). In DNA form, the CDR3 reads TGTGCCAGCAGCTTGGGACTAGCGGGAATGGTGCACAATGAGCAGTTCTTC. Translating it yields CASSLGLAGMVHNEQFF.

The chain employs TRBV29-1 and TRBJ1-1; D might be TRBD1 (6 bases). CDR1 SQVTM and CDR2 ANQGSEA come from the germline V gene. This CDR3 is built from 13 residues. V shed 7 bases and J shed 1 base, with 13 bases lying between them. The DNA for the CDR3 is TGCAGCGCAAACCGGGGGGCGAACACTGAAGCTTTCTTT. This codes for CSANRGANTEAFF. Variable domain in full (rest from reference TRBV29-1 and TRBJ1-1): SAVISQKPSRDICQRGTSLTIQCQVDSQVTMMFWYRQQPGQSLTLIATANQGSEATYESGFVIDKFPISRPNLTFSTLTVSNMSPEDSSIYLCSANRGANTEAFFGQGTRLTVV.

The rearrangement links TRBV7-9 to TRBJ1-2; no reliable D call. Germline V lookup: CDR1 SEHNR, CDR2 FQNEAQ (reference sequence). V shed 8 bases and J shed 7 bases, with 14 bases lying between them. This CDR3 comprises 12 residues. CDR3 loop: CASYGGPSGYTF. The CDR3 bases are TGTGCCAGCTATGGAGGGCCCAGTGGCTACACCTTC.

The chain uses TRBV6-5 and TRBJ1-5; no clear D gene. V was cut by 4 bases and J by 8 bases, with 15 bases left in between. The CDR3 contains 14 residues. Per the germline V gene, CDR1 is MNHEY and CDR2 is SVGAGI. The CDR3 region is CASSSEAVEEPQHF. CDR3 bases: TGTGCCAGCAGTTCGGAGGCAGTGGAGGAGCCCCAGCATTTT.